Presented here are 30 T cell receptor beta chains from one specimen sequenced in a study of T cell responses to AZD1222 COVID-19 vaccine (dated by TCRdb to the early 2020s). The time point label of this sample denotes: baseline before first vaccination. The library relied on the immunoSEQ multiplex PCR assay. TCRdb obtained this table from immuneACCESS and retained in-frame rearrangements with V and J assigned. These tables miss some clones; where compared with another copy, unresolved V genes account for less than half of the shortfall, and the remainder is unexplained. The sample table contains under 200,000 clones; only one count was recorded for roughly 90% of them. The ten biggest clones cover around 6% of the sample. Sequencing used peripheral blood, obtained on day 0 of AZD1222 vaccination. These receptor sequences come from an adult in good health.

The chain employs TRBV19 and TRBJ1-5; D not resolved. CDR1 LNHDA and CDR2 SQIVND come from the germline V gene (reference sequence). Trimming left V 5 bases short and J 4 bases short, with 12 bases between. This CDR3 region has 14 residues. The CDR3 loop is CASSALGLNQPQHF. The CDR3 DNA sequence: TGTGCCAGTAGTGCGCTGGGTCTTAATCAGCCCCAGCATTTT.

The J gene is TRBJ1-5, the V gene TRBV19; D uncertain. CDR1 and CDR2 (germline): LNHDA, SQIVND (reference sequence). This CDR3 comprises 13 residues. V lost 6 bases and J 6 bases, leaving 12 bases between the germline ends. The chain's CDR3 is CASRCLRCQPQHF. CDR3 DNA sequence: TGTGCCAGTAGGTGCCTCCGATGTCAGCCCCAGCATTTT.

The chain employs TRBV28 and TRBJ1-6; D is ambiguous. This CDR3 spans 11 amino acids. Trimming shortened V by 3 bases and J by 10 bases, and 4 bases separated the two germline ends. Looked up from germline, CDR1 is MDHEN and CDR2 is SYDVKM. The CDR3 reads CASSLKSPLHF. In DNA, the CDR3 is TGTGCCAGCAGTTTGAAATCACCCCTCCACTTT.

This chain connects TRBV2 to TRBJ1-5; unclear D gene. In germline, CDR1 is SNHLY, CDR2 FYNNEI. The CDR3 consists of 15 residues. V lost 6 bases and J 6 bases, leaving 18 bases between the germline ends. The CDR3 here is CASSRRRETVQPQHF. CDR3 DNA: TGTGCCAGCAGCCGGCGGAGGGAAACAGTTCAGCCCCAGCATTTT. The full variable domain, with the rest looked up from reference TRBV2 and TRBJ1-5, is EPEVTQTPSHQVTQMGQEVILRCVPISNHLYFYWYRQILGQKVEFLVSFYNNEISEKSEIFDDQFSVERPDGSNFTLKIRSTKLEDSAMYFCASSRRRETVQPQHFGDGTRLSIL.

This clone was observed a handful of times. The rearrangement links TRBV13 to TRBJ2-5; maybe TRBD1 (5 bases). V was cut by 5 bases and J by 4 bases, with 11 bases left in between. Germline V gene sequence: CDR1 PRHDT, CDR2 FYEKMQ (reference sequence). The CDR3 loop spans 13 amino acids. The CDR3 coding sequence is TGTGCCAGCAGCACCAGGGTTTTAGAGACCCAGTACTTC. Amino acids: CASSTRVLETQYF.

The gene calls are TRBV2 and TRBJ2-5, with 11 bases identical to TRBD2. The CDR3 is 14 residues long. Germline CDR1 SNHLY, CDR2 FYNNEI. V trimming: 6 bases; J trimming: 6 bases; junction bases outside the gene matches: 6. CDR3 residues: CASRVAGGPKTQYF. CDR3 in DNA: TGTGCCAGCAGGGTAGCGGGGGGGCCGAAGACCCAGTACTTC.

This clone was seen only a few times. V gene TRBV14 combines with J gene TRBJ1-2; maybe TRBD1 (6 bases). This CDR3 contains 16 residues. CDR1 SGHDN and CDR2 FVKESK come from the germline V gene. V was trimmed by 0 bases and J by 6 bases, leaving 17 bases between them. The CDR3 coding sequence is TGTGCCAGCAGCCAAGACACCTTCGGACAGTTGCATGGCTACACCTTC. Translated: CASSQDTFGQLHGYTF.

This sequence joins TRBV11-2 and TRBJ2-5; D remains unclear. Germline CDR1 and CDR2: SGHAT and FQNNGV. This CDR3 spans 12 amino acids. Trimming took 2 bases from V and 4 from J, leaving 5 bases between them. The CDR3 region has the DNA TGTGCCAGCAGCTTAAACGGAGAGACCCAGTACTTC. Translating it yields CASSLNGETQYF.

The CDR3 DNA reads TGCGCCAGCAGCCAAGGGGGACTAGCGGGACACTACAATGAGCAGTTCTTC. This translates into CASSQGGLAGHYNEQFF. The gene calls are TRBV4-1 and TRBJ2-1; TRBD2 aligns across 13 bases. The CDR3 is made up of 17 amino acids. The germline CDR1 and CDR2 sequences are MGHRA and YSYEKL. Losses at the gene ends were 1 base for V and 3 bases for J; bases not matched to a gene: 3.

The chain couples TRBV3-1 (or the pseudogene TRBV3-2) to TRBJ2-3; no reliable D call. Germline values: CDR1 LGHDT, CDR2 YNNKEL (reference sequence). This CDR3 contains 15 residues. The germline V and J ends were trimmed by 1 base and 0 bases, with 8 bases remaining between them. The CDR3 region is CASSQVTASTDTQYF. CDR3 sequence (DNA): TGTGCCAGCAGCCAAGTAACAGCTAGCACAGATACGCAGTATTTT.

J is TRBJ1-2 and V is TRBV7-2, with 7 bases fitting TRBD1. Trimming at V came to 5 bases and at J to 0 bases, leaving 9 bases not matched to a gene. Germline-derived CDR1 and CDR2 are SGHTA and FQGNSA. The CDR3 is 16 residues long. The CDR3 nucleotides are TGTGCCAGCAGCCCGGGACAGCCGATAGCTAACTATGGCTACACCTTC. Translating gives CASSPGQPIANYGYTF.

J is TRBJ1-5 and V is TRBV21-1. TRBV21-1 is given as a pseudogene. The CDR3 is made up of 11 amino acids. The CDR3 loop is CPPKKNQPQHF. The CDR3 DNA sequence: TGCCCGCCTAAAAAAAATCAGCCCCAGCATTTT.

The chain combines TRBV12-3 or TRBV12-4 with TRBJ1-2, with D uncertain. Trimming left V 3 bases short and J 0 bases short, with 5 bases between. The CDR3 runs 13 residues. For the CDR3, the DNA is TGTGCCAGCAGTTTCGGGCCTAACTATGGCTACACCTTC. Its protein product is CASSFGPNYGYTF.

This chain uses TRBV27 with TRBJ1-2; D might be TRBD1 (6 bases). Per the germline V gene, CDR1 is MNHEY and CDR2 is SMNVEV (reference sequence). The ends were cut back, 1 base at V and 2 bases at J, with 17 bases in the middle. This CDR3 is 17 amino acids long. The chain's CDR3 is CASSLYSVGGRNYGYTF. CDR3 bases: TGTGCCAGCAGTTTATACAGTGTCGGGGGGCGGAACTATGGCTACACCTTC.

The V and J genes are TRBV19 and TRBJ2-2; TRBD2 aligns across 7 bases. Germline lookup yields CDR1 LNHDA and CDR2 SQIVND (reference sequence). This CDR3 is 16 amino acids long. J gave up 1 base and V 3 bases, and 5 bases lay outside the gene matches. In nucleotides, the CDR3 is TGTGCCAGTAGTATCGGGAGGAGCCAGAACACCGGGGAGCTGTTTTTT. This encodes CASSIGRSQNTGELFF. The complete variable domain, with remaining parts taken from reference TRBV19 and TRBJ2-2, reads DGGITQSPKYLFRKEGQNVTLSCEQNLNHDAMYWYRQDPGQGLRLIYYSQIVNDFQKGDIAEGYSVSREKKESFPLTVTSAQKNPTAFYLCASSIGRSQNTGELFFGEGSRLTVL.

This clone has just a few counts. This chain links TRBV9 with TRBJ2-1; D may be TRBD2 (6 bases). Germline loops: CDR1 SGDLS, CDR2 YYNGEE. V was trimmed by 2 bases and J by 3 bases, leaving 18 bases between them. CDR3 length equals 17 residues. CDR3 bases: TGTGCCAGCAGCGTGCTGTCCGGAGGGGCTAACTACAATGAGCAGTTCTTC. Protein product: CASSVLSGGANYNEQFF.

The CDR3 protein is CASSSQTGGGYEQYF. The CDR3 DNA follows: TGTGCCAGCAGCTCGCAGACAGGGGGCGGCTACGAGCAGTACTTC. The rearrangement joins TRBV7-8 to TRBJ2-7; TRBD1 matches 10 bases. Germline assignment: CDR1 SGHVS and CDR2 FQNEAQ. Germline trimming cut 4 bases from V and 3 bases from J; bases unmatched to any gene: 6. CDR3 length: 15 amino acids.

The chain links TRBV6-2 or TRBV6-3 to TRBJ2-7; 8 nucleotides agree with TRBD1. Germline V gene data show CDR1 as MNHEY and CDR2 as SVGEGT. The ends lost 2 bases at V and 5 bases at J; junction bases unmatched: 14. The CDR3 has 17 amino acids. In DNA, the CDR3 is TGTGCCAGCAGTTACCCACTTCGACAGGGGATTTTCAACGAGCAGTACTTC. Amino acid sequence: CASSYPLRQGIFNEQYF.

J is TRBJ2-5 and V is TRBV6-6, with D hard to call. The CDR3 runs 11 residues. The V end was cut by 0 bases, the J end by 5 bases, with 1 base between. In germline, CDR1 is MNHNY, CDR2 SVGAGI (reference sequence). The CDR3 nucleotides read TGTGCCAGCAGTTACTCGGAGACCCAGTACTTC. It is translated as CASSYSETQYF.

This chain joins TRBV7-2 and TRBJ2-7; tentatively, D is TRBD1 or TRBD2 (5 bases each). This CDR3 comprises 17 residues. Germline loops: CDR1 SGHTA, CDR2 FQGNSA. V shed 1 base and J shed 0 bases, with 16 bases lying between them. The CDR3 nucleotides read TGTGCCAGCAGCTTAGGGGGGAACGGAGTTAGCTCCTACGAGCAGTACTTC. Protein product: CASSLGGNGVSSYEQYF. The full variable domain, completed using reference TRBV7-2 and TRBJ2-7, is GAGVSQSPSNKVTEKGKDVELRCDPISGHTALYWYRQSLGQGLEFLIYFQGNSAPDKSGLPSDRFSAERTGGSVSTLTIQRTQQEDSAVYLCASSLGGNGVSSYEQYFGPGTRLTVT.

This chain joins TRBV28 and TRBJ2-7, with 10 bases identical to TRBD1. Germline lookup yields CDR1 MDHEN and CDR2 SYDVKM. The CDR3 runs to 13 residues. Germline trimming cut 10 bases from V and 4 bases from J; bases unmatched to any gene: 7. Here the CDR3 reads CATGRQGAYEQYF. Here the CDR3 DNA reads TGTGCCACCGGGCGACAGGGGGCATACGAGCAGTACTTC.

The chain has TRBV27 and TRBJ1-1; D call uncertain. This CDR3 has 14 residues. V was trimmed by 5 bases and J by 1 base, leaving 11 bases between them. CDR1 and CDR2 from the germline V gene are MNHEY and SMNVEV (reference sequence). Here the CDR3 DNA reads TGTGCCAGCAGTCCCCCTATTGGGAACACTGAAGCTTTCTTT. It codes for CASSPPIGNTEAFF.

The rearrangement uses TRBV11-3 and TRBJ1-2; D uncertain. Trimming took 3 bases from V and 5 from J, leaving 10 bases between them. The CDR3 totals 13 residues. Germline V gene data show CDR1 as SGHNT and CDR2 as YENEEA. Written as DNA, the CDR3 is TGTGCCAGCAGCTTGGCAGGAAATTATGGCTACACCTTC. It yields the protein CASSLAGNYGYTF.

This clone was seen a few times. This sequence joins TRBV18 and TRBJ1-2, with D maybe TRBD1 (6 bases). V was pared by 4 bases and J by 7 bases, with 19 bases between. Germline V gene data show CDR1 as KGHSH and CDR2 as LQKENI. CDR3 length equals 15 residues. DNA of the CDR3: TGTGCCAGCTCACTCGGGACAAGGGTCGACGGTGGCTACACCTTC. It is translated as CASSLGTRVDGGYTF.

The chain recombines TRBV27 with TRBJ2-1, with D hard to call. Looked up from germline, CDR1 is MNHEY and CDR2 is SMNVEV (reference sequence). The CDR3 has 13 residues. Between the trimmed V and J ends, which lost 3 bases and 12 bases, there was a span of 15 bases. The CDR3 coding sequence is TGTGCCAGCAGTTTGACGGATCGTGGCGCGCAGTTCTTC. It is translated as CASSLTDRGAQFF.

The rearrangement links TRBV30 to TRBJ2-7; 10 bases map to TRBD1. This CDR3 region has 12 residues. From germline, CDR1 is GTSNPN and CDR2 SVGIG (reference sequence). Germline trimming cut 4 bases from V and 6 bases from J; bases unmatched to any gene: 3. The CDR3 DNA reads as TGTGCCTGGACCGGGACAGGGGTCGAGCAGTACTTC. This translates into CAWTGTGVEQYF.

This clone was counted a few times. The chain couples TRBV28 to TRBJ1-1; D gene uncertain. Trimming left V 11 bases short and J 4 bases short, with 11 bases between. Germline V gives CDR1 MDHEN, CDR2 SYDVKM. The CDR3 covers 11 residues. Written as DNA, the CDR3 is TGTGCCCTCCAGAGAGGCACTGAAGCTTTCTTT. It encodes CALQRGTEAFF.

This clone was recorded a few times. This sequence joins TRBV10-1 and TRBJ1-4; 7 bases match TRBD1. The CDR3 length is 15 residues. V gave up 0 bases and J gave up 8 bases; unmatched junction bases: 6. Germline lookup yields CDR1 WNHNN and CDR2 SYGVQD (reference sequence). CDR3 loop: CASSESNRGTEKLFF. The CDR3 DNA reads TGCGCCAGCAGTGAGTCGAACAGGGGAACGGAAAAACTGTTTTTT.

This chain connects TRBV29-1 to TRBJ2-2; the match to TRBD2 covers 8 bases. Germline V CDR1 and CDR2: SQVTM, ANQGSEA. CDR3 length: 14 residues. V shed 7 bases and J 4 bases; nucleotides not matched to a gene: 8. The CDR3 sequence: CSAYGAGGTGELFF. The CDR3 DNA reads TGCAGCGCATACGGGGCGGGAGGCACCGGGGAGCTGTTTTTT.

J is TRBJ2-3 and V is TRBV2; 10 bases align to TRBD2. V gave up 11 bases and J gave up 4 bases; unmatched junction bases: 9. This CDR3 comprises 14 residues. CDR1 and CDR2 (germline): SNHLY, FYNNEI. The CDR3 DNA is TGTGCCTGGGGGGAGGGACTAGCGTCAGATACGCAGTATTTT. It specifies CAWGEGLASDTQYF.